The following is a T cell receptor (beta chain) sequence with its context. Its antigen remains unidentified. The data belong to a study of T cells after yellow fever vaccination. Background on the study: The authors prepared low-cell-number fractions using SMART-Seq v4 Ultra Low Input.

This CDR3 has 15 amino acids. Germline CDR1 and CDR2: SGDLS and YYNGEE. The V and J ends lost 3 bases and 3 bases, in that order; junction bases with no gene match: 8. The TCR cDNA carried a universal primer site and UMIs from 5'RACE template switching. TCRdb ran MiXCR on the 5' RACE reads and lists one entry per CDR3 protein. Of more than 300,000 distinct CDR3 sequences detected, roughly a tenth appear once; the ten largest clones hold about 3%. Overall study results and limits: Clonotypes shared by both compartments, CD4 and CD8, made up a small share. Researchers report a weaker secondary response that nonetheless peaked faster, day 5 versus 15.

J is TRBJ2-7 and V is TRBV9; 8 positions match TRBD1. Sample: CD4+ T cells sorted from PBMCs, taken 45 days after the yellow fever booster vaccination. This TCR came from a man aged 18 to 30 who received the YFV17D yellow fever vaccine. The CDR3 bases are TGTGCCAGCAGCGAGACTCCGACAGGGGTCTACGAGCAGTACTTC. This encodes CASSETPTGVYEQYF.